This TCR beta chain was identified in a study of CXCR3-negative and CXCR3-positive naive CD8 T cells. CDR1 is SNHLY and CDR2 is FYNNEI in the germline V gene. This CDR3 contains 15 residues. As concerns this clonotype: What it recognizes is unknown.

Broader study findings: TRB CDR3s of CXCR3-positive naive cells were more hydrophobic than those of CXCR3-negative naive cells.

In preparing the TRB cDNA libraries, 5' RACE with UMI labels was used. TCRdb reanalyzed the 5' RACE reads, giving one entry per CDR3 protein sequence and no DNA. This sample contains under 110,000 distinct CDR3 sequences. The V gene is TRBV2, the J gene TRBJ2-7; absent DNA, TCRdb's TRBD2 call cannot be checked. Sequenced: naive CXCR3+ CD8+ T cells from blood. Described subset: CD45RO-CCR7+CD27+CD95- naive CD8+ T cells expressing CXCR3 (TNR3+). This sequence was found in a human donor in good health. Some clones in this sample may be carry-over from other donors' samples. The CDR3 loop is CASSDGAGGDYEQYF.